The following is a T cell receptor (beta chain) sequence with its context. What it binds is unknown. This sample is part of a study of Ad26.COV2.S vaccination and SARS-CoV-2 variants. Study-level information: Intramuscular Ad26.COV2.S at 5x10^10 or 1x10^11 viral particles.

Noted treatment: roughly 18 received Ad26.COV2.S at low or high dose, single or two shots; several received placebo; per-sample allocation not given. Sampling was done on day 63 after the first vaccine or placebo injection. It was Wuhan-strain SARS-CoV-2 spike that the Ad26 vaccine vector expressed. Study-level findings and limits: Spike-specific TCR breadth was greater after Ad26.COV2.S than placebo. Whether participants received vaccine or placebo, their non-spike TCR breadth was similar.

Assay used: immunoSEQ multiplex PCR; TCRdb lists only in-frame clones, some missing. The sample carries about 680,000 clones, approximately 88% recorded once. The germline gives CDR1 KGHSH, CDR2 LQKENI. CDR3 length: 15 residues. The V segment lost 3 bases and the J segment 3 bases; nucleotides outside the gene matches: 4. This sequence was found in a person between 18 and 59 years old who received the Ad26.COV2.S COVID-19 vaccine or a placebo. This chain links TRBV18 with TRBJ1-4; 7 nucleotides line up with TRBD1. The material was peripheral blood, obtained in a trial of Ad26.COV2.S vaccine versus placebo. CDR3 bases: TGTGCCAGCTCACCCTACGGGACAGCTAATGAAAAACTGTTTTTT. It translates to CASSPYGTANEKLFF.